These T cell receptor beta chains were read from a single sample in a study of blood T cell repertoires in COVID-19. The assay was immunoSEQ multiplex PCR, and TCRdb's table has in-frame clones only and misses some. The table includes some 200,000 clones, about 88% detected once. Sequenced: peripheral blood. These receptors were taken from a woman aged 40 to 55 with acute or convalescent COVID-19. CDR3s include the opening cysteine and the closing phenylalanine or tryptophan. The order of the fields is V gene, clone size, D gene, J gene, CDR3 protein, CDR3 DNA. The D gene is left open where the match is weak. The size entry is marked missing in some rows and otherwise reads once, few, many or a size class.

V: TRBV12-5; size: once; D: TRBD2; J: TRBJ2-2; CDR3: CASGLLPGLAGDTGELFF; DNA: TGTGCTAGTGGTCTCCTCCCTGGACTAGCGGGGGACACCGGGGAGCTGTTTTTT
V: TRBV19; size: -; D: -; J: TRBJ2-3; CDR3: CASSIADTQYF; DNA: TGTGCCAGTAGTATAGCTGATACGCAGTATTTT
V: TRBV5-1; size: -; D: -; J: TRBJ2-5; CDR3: CASSSDFGRAETQYF; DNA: TGCGCCAGCAGTAGTGATTTTGGCAGAGCGGAGACCCAGTACTTC
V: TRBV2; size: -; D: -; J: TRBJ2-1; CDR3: CASSEALLTYNEQFF; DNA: TGTGCCAGCAGTGAAGCGCTTCTAACCTACAATGAGCAGTTCTTC
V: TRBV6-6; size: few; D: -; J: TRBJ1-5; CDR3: CASSYFGPDSNQPQHF; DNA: TGTGCCAGCAGTTATTTTGGGCCAGATAGCAATCAGCCCCAGCATTTT
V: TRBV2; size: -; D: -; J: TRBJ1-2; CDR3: CASSQDGGANYGYTF; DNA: TGTGCCAGCAGTCAGGACGGGGGAGCTAACTATGGCTACACCTTC
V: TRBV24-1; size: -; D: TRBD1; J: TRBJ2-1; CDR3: CATSLSGQNEGYNEQFF; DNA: TGTGCCACCAGCCTTTCGGGACAGAACGAGGGCTACAATGAGCAGTTCTTC
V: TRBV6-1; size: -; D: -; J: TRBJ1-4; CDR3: CASSESRGAMNEKLFF; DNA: TGTGCCAGCAGCGAAAGCCGCGGAGCCATGAATGAAAAACTGTTTTTT
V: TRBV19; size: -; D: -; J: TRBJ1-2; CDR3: CASRPWDINYGYTF; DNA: TGTGCCAGTCGGCCGTGGGACATTAACTATGGCTACACCTTC
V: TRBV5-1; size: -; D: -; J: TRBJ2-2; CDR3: CASSLEGYGTGELFF; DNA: TGCGCCAGCAGCTTGGAGGGGTACGGCACCGGGGAGCTGTTTTTT
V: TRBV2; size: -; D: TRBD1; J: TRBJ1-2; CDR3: CASSEVADRAEYGYTF; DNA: TGTGCCAGCAGTGAAGTCGCGGACAGGGCGGAATATGGCTACACCTTC